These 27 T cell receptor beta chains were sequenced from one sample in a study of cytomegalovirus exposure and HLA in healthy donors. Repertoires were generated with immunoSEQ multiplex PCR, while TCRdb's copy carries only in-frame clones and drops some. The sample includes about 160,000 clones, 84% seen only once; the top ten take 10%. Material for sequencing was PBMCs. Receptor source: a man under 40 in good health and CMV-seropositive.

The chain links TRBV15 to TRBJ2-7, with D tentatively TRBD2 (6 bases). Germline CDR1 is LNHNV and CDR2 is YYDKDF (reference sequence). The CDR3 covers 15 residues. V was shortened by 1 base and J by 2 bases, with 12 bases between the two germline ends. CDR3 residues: CATSRAGGAAYEQYF. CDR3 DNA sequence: TGTGCCACCAGCAGAGCCGGGGGAGCCGCCTACGAGCAGTACTTC.

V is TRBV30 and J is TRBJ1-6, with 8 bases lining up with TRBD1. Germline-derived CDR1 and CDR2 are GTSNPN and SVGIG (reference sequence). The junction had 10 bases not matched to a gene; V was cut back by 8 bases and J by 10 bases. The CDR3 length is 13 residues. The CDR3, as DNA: TGTGCCAGGTCACAGGGGGTAGAGTCACCCCTCCACTTT. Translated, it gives CARSQGVESPLHF.

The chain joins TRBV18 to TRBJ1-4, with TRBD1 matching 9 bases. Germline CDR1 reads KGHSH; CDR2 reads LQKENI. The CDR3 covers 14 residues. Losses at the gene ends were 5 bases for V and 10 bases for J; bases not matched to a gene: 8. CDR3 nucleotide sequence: TGTGCCAGCTCAACCGGGACAGGGAGCGGAAAACTGTTTTTT. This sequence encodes CASSTGTGSGKLFF.

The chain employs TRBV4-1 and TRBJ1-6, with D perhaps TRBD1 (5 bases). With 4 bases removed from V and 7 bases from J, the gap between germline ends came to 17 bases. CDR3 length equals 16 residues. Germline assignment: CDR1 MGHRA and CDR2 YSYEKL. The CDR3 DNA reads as TGCGCCAGCAGCCGCGTTAGCGGGGGTGAAAATTCACCCCTCCACTTT. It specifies CASSRVSGGENSPLHF.

The CDR3 is CASSLGGTALSYEQYF. The CDR3 region has the DNA TGTGCCAGCAGCTTAGGTGGGACAGCGCTATCCTACGAGCAGTACTTC. The chain links TRBV7-2 to TRBJ2-7, with 7 nucleotides matching TRBD1. The CDR3 extends over 16 amino acids. With V trimmed by 1 base and J by 1 base, 7 bases remained unmatched. Germline V gene data show CDR1 as SGHTA and CDR2 as FQGNSA.

CDR3 region: CASSPRQGPNTEAFF. The CDR3 DNA reads as TGCGCCAGCAGCCCGAGACAGGGGCCGAACACTGAAGCTTTCTTT. The V and J genes are TRBV5-1 and TRBJ1-1; 8 bases fit TRBD1. V shed 4 bases and J 1 base; nucleotides not matched to a gene: 6. Germline lookup yields CDR1 SGHRS and CDR2 YFSETQ. This CDR3 has 15 amino acids.

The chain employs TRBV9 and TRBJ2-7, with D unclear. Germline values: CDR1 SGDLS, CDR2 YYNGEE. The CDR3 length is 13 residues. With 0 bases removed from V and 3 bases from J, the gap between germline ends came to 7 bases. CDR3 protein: CASSVEASYEQYF. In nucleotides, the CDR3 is TGTGCCAGCAGCGTAGAGGCTAGCTACGAGCAGTACTTC.

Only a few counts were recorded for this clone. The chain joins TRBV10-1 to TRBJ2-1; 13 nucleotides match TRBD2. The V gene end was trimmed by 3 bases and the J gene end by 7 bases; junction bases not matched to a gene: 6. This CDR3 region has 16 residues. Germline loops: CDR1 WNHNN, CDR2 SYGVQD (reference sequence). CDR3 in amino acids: CASSDGLAGVFNEQFF. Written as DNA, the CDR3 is TGCGCCAGCAGTGACGGACTAGCGGGAGTGTTTAATGAGCAGTTCTTC.

The CDR3 here is CASSLSWGRTWDFAGGPGTGELFF. The CDR3 DNA is TGTGCCAGCAGCTTAAGTTGGGGTCGGACTTGGGACTTTGCGGGAGGGCCGGGAACCGGGGAGCTGTTTTTT. The rearrangement uses TRBV7-3 and TRBJ2-2; the match to TRBD2 covers 9 bases. The CDR3 consists of 24 residues. In germline, CDR1 is SGHTA, CDR2 FQGTGA. The V gene end was trimmed by 1 base and the J gene end by 5 bases; junction bases not matched to a gene: 29.

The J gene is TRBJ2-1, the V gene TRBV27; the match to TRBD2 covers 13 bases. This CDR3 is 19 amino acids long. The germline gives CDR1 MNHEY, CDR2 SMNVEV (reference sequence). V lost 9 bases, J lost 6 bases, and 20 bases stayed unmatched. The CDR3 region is CARPLTPHALAGGPNEQFF. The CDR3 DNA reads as TGTGCCAGACCACTGACCCCTCACGCACTAGCGGGGGGGCCCAATGAGCAGTTCTTC.

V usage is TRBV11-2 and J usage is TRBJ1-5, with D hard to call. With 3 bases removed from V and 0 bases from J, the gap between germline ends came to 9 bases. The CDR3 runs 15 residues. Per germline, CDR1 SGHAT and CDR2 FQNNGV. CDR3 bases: TGTGCCAGCAGCTTGGACGGGAATAGCAATCAGCCCCAGCATTTT. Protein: CASSLDGNSNQPQHF. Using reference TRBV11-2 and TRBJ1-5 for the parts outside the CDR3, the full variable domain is EAGVAQSPRYKIIEKRQSVAFWCNPISGHATLYWYQQILGQGPKLLIQFQNNGVVDDSQLPKDRFSAERLKGVDSTLKIQPAKLEDSAVYLCASSLDGNSNQPQHFGDGTRLSIL.

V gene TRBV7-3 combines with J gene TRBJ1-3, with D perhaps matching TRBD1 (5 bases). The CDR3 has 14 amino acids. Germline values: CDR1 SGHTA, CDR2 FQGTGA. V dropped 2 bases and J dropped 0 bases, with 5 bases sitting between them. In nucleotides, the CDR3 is TGTGCCAGCAGCTTAGGGGCCTCTGGAAACACCATATATTTT. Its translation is CASSLGASGNTIYF.

The CDR3 loop reads CASSHYLQGDTEAFF. The CDR3 region has the DNA TGTGCCAGCAGCCACTACCTACAGGGCGACACTGAAGCTTTCTTT. The rearrangement links TRBV14 to TRBJ1-1; maybe TRBD1 (6 bases). V was clipped by 3 bases and J by 3 bases, with 14 bases between them. The CDR3 is 15 residues long. Germline CDR1 is SGHDN and CDR2 is FVKESK.

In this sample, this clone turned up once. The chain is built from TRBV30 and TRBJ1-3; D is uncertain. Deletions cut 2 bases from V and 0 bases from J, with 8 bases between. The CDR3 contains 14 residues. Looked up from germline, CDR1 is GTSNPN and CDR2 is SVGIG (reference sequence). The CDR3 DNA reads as TGTGCCTGGAGTCCAGGCTACTCTGGAAACACCATATATTTT. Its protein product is CAWSPGYSGNTIYF.

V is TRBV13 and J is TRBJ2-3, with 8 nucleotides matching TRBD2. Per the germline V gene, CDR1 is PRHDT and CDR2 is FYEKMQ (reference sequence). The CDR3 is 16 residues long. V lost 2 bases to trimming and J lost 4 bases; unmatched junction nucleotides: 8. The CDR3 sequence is CASSLLDGGAADTQYF. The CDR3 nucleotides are TGTGCCAGCAGCTTATTGGACGGGGGGGCAGCAGATACGCAGTATTTT.

The CDR3 nucleotides are TGTGCCAGCAGCAAATCTACAGGGAAAGAGACCCAGTACTTC. It specifies CASSKSTGKETQYF. The chain uses TRBV9 and TRBJ2-5; D possibly corresponds to TRBD1 (6 bases). The CDR3 extends over 14 amino acids. The germline V gene encodes CDR1 SGDLS and CDR2 YYNGEE. Trimming took off 4 bases at V and 3 bases at J, with 13 bases between the two ends.

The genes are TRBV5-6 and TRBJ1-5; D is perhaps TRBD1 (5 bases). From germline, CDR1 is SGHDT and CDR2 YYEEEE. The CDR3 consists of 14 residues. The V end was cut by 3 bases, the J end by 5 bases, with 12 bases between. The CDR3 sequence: CASSSQGPDQPQHF. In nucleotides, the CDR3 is TGTGCCAGCAGCTCCCAGGGTCCGGATCAGCCCCAGCATTTT.

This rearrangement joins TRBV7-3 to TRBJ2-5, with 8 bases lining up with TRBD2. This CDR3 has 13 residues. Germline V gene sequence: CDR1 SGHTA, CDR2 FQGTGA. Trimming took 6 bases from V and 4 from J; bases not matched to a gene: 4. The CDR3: CASSIREGETQYF. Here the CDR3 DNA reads TGTGCCAGCAGTATCCGGGAGGGAGAGACCCAGTACTTC.

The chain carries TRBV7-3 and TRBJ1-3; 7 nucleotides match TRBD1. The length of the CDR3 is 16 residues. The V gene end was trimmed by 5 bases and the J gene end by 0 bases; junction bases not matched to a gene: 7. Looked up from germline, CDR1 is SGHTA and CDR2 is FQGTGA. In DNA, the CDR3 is TGTGCCAGCAGCCCCACGACAGGGAGCTCTGGAAACACCATATATTTT. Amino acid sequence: CASSPTTGSSGNTIYF.

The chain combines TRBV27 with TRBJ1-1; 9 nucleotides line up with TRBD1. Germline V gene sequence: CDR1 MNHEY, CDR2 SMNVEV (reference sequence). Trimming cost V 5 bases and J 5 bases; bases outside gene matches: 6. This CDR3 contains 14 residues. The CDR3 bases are TGTGCCAGCAGTACCTGGGACAGGGTGACTGAAGCTTTCTTT. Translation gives CASSTWDRVTEAFF.

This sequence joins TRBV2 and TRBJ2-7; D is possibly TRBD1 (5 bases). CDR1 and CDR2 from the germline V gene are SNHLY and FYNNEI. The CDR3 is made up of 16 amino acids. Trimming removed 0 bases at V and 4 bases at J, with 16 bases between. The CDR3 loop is CASSEAPGQGSYEQYF. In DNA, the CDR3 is TGTGCCAGCAGTGAAGCCCCCGGGCAGGGAAGTTACGAGCAGTACTTC.

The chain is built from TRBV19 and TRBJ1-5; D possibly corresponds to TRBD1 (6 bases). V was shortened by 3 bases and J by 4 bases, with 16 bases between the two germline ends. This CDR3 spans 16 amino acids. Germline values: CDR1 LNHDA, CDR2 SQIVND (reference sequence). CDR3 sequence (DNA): TGTGCCAGTAGTATCCGGCTGTACAGGGCGAATCAGCCCCAGCATTTT. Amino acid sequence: CASSIRLYRANQPQHF.

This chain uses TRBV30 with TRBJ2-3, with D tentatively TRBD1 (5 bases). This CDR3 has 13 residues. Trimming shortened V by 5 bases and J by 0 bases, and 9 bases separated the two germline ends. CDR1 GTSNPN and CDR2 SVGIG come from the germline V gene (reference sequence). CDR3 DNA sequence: TGTGCCTGGTCCCAGGGCAGCACAGATACGCAGTATTTT. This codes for CAWSQGSTDTQYF.

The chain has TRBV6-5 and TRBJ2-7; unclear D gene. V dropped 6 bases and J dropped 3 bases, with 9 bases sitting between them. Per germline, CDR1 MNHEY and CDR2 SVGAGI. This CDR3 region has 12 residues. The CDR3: CASSAYGYEQYF. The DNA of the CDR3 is TGTGCCAGCAGCGCCTACGGCTACGAGCAGTACTTC.

The CDR3 DNA sequence: TGTGCCAGCAGCGTATGGGACAGCCCGATCTCTGGAAACACCATATATTTT. Translated: CASSVWDSPISGNTIYF. V usage is TRBV9 and J usage is TRBJ1-3, with 7 nucleotides matching TRBD1. This CDR3 comprises 17 residues. The junction had 7 bases not matched to a gene; V was cut back by 1 base and J by 0 bases. Germline loops: CDR1 SGDLS, CDR2 YYNGEE.

The CDR3: CASSEYTGLAGGPETQYF. CDR3 coding DNA: TGTGCCAGCAGTGAATATACAGGCCTAGCGGGAGGCCCAGAGACCCAGTACTTC. The rearrangement links TRBV25-1 to TRBJ2-5; 11 bases are shared with TRBD2. The ends lost 0 bases at V and 4 bases at J; junction bases unmatched: 10. The CDR3 length is 18 residues. Looked up from germline, CDR1 is MGHDK and CDR2 is SYGVNS.

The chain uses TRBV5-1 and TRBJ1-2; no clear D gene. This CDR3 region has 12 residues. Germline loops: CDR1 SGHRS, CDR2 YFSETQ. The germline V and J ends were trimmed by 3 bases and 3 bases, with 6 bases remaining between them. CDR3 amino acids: CASSYADYGYTF. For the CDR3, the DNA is TGCGCCAGCAGCTACGCAGACTATGGCTACACCTTC.